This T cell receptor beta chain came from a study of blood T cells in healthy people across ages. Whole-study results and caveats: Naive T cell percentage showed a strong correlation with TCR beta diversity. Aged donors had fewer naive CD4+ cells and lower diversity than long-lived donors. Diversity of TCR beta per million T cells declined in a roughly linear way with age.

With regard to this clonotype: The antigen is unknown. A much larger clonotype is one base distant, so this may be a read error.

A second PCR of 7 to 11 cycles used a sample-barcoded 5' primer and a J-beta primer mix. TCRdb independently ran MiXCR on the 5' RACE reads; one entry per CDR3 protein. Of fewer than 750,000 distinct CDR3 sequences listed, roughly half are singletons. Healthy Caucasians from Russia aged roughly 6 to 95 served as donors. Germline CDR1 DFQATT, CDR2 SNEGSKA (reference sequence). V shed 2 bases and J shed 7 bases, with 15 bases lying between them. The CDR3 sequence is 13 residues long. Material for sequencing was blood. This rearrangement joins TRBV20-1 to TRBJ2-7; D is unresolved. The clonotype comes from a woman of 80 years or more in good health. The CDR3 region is CSARQSSYNEQYF. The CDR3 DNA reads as TGCAGTGCTAGACAGAGCTCCTACAATGAGCAGTACTTC.